This TCR beta chain emerged from a study of long-term antiretroviral therapy in people with HIV. Trimming took 5 bases from V and 4 from J, leaving 9 bases between them. CDR1 SEHNR and CDR2 FQNEAQ come from the germline V gene (reference sequence). This CDR3 has 12 residues. Comments on this clone: Its antigen remains unidentified.

Version v3.0 of the immunoSEQ assay ran at survey level. Roughly 40,000-50,000 T-cell genomes per sample were the sequencing target. Some clones are missing from TCRdb's copy, which holds only in-frame ones; the method was immunoSEQ multiplex PCR. The data hold about 33,000 clones, with about 95% observed a single time. Regarding the study as a whole: Data on ART adherence, viral resistance or therapy changes were unavailable. ART was followed by higher diversity that remained below transplant donor controls. Clones that had undergone expansion before ART prevailed in the repertoire throughout all time points.

The source was unsorted PBMCs, collected roughly 6.9 years after starting antiretroviral therapy. This clonotype was obtained from a man under 40 with HIV. The V call is TRBV7-9, the J call TRBJ2-7; D remains ambiguous. The CDR3 loop is CASSAQQYEQYF. DNA for the CDR3: TGTGCCAGCAGCGCACAGCAGTACGAGCAGTACTTC.